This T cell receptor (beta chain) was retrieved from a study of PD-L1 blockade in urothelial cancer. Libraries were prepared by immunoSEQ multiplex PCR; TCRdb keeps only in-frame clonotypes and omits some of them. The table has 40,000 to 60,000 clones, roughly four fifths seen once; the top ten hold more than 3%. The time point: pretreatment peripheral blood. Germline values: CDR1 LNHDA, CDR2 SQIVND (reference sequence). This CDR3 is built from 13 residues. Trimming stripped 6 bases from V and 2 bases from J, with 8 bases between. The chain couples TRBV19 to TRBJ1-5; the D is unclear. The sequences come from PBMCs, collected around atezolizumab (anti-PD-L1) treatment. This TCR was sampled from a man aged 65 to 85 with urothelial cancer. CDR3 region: CASSASGNQPQHF. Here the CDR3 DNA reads TGTGCCAGTAGCGCCAGTGGCAATCAGCCCCAGCATTTT. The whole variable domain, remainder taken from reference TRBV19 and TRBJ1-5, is DGGITQSPKYLFRKEGQNVTLSCEQNLNHDAMYWYRQDPGQGLRLIYYSQIVNDFQKGDIAEGYSVSREKKESFPLTVTSAQKNPTAFYLCASSASGNQPQHFGDGTRLSIL.